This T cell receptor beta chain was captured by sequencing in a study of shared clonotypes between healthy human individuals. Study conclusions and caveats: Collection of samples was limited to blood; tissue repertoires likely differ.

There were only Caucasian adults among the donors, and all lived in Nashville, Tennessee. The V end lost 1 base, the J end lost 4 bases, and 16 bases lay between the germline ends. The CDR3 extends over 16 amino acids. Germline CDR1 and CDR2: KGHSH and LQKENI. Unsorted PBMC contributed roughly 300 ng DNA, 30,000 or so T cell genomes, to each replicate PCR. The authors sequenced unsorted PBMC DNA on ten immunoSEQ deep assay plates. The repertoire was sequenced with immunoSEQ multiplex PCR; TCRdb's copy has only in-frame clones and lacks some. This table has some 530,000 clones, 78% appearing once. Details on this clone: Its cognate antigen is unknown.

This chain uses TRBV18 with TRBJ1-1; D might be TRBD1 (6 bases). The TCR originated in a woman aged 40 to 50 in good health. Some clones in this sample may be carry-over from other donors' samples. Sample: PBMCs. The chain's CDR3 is CASSPRGQRTGTEAFF. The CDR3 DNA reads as TGTGCCAGCTCACCACGAGGACAGAGAACCGGCACTGAAGCTTTCTTT.